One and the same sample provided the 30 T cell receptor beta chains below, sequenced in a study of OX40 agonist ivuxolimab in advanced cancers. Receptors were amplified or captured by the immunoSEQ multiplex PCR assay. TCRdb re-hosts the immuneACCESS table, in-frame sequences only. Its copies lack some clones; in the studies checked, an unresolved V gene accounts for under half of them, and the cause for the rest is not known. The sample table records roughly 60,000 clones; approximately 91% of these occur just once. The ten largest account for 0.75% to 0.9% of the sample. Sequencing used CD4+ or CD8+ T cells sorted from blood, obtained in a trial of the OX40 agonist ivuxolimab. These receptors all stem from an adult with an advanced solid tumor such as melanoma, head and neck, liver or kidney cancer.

The DNA of the CDR3 is TGCGCCAGCAGCGTACACAAAACCTACGAGCAGTACTTC. Protein product: CASSVHKTYEQYF. This chain links TRBV4-1 with TRBJ2-7; no definite D call. The CDR3 sequence is 13 residues long. V shed 5 bases and J shed 2 bases, with 10 bases lying between them. The V gene's germline CDR1 is MGHRA and CDR2 YSYEKL.

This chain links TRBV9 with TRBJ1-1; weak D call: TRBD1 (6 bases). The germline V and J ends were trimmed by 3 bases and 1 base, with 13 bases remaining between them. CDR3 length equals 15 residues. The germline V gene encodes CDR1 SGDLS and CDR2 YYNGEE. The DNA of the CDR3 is TGTGCCAGCAGCGCCCATGCAGGGGAGAACACTGAAGCTTTCTTT. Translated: CASSAHAGENTEAFF.

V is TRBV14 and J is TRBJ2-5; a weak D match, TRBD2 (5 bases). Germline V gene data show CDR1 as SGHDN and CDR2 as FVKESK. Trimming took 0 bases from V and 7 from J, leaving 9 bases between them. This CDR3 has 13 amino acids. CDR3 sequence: CASSQDVSGTQYF. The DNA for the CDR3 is TGTGCCAGCAGCCAAGATGTGAGCGGGACCCAGTACTTC.

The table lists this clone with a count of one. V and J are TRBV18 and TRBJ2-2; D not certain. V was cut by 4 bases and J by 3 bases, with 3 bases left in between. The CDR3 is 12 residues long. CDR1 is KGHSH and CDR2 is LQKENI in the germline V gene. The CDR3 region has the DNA TGTGCCAGCTCACGAGACACCGGGGAGCTGTTTTTT. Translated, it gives CASSRDTGELFF.

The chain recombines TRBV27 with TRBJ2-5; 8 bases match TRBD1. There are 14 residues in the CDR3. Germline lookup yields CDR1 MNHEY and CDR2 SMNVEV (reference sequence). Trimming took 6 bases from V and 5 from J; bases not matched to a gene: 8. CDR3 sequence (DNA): TGTGCCAGCAGGTCCCAGGGGGCTCGGGAGACCCAGTACTTC. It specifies CASRSQGARETQYF.

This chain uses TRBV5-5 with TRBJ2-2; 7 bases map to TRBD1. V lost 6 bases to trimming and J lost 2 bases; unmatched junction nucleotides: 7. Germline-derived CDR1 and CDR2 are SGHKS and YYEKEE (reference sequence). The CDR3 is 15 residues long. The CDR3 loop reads CASTRGTANTGELFF. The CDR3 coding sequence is TGTGCCAGCACACGAGGGACAGCAAACACCGGGGAGCTGTTTTTT.

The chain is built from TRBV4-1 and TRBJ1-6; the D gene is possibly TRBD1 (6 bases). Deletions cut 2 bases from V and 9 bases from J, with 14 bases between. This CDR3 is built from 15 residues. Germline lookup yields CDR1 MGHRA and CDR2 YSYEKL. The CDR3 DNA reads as TGCGCCAGCAGCCAATCCCAACAGGGCGGTTCACCCCTCCACTTT. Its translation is CASSQSQQGGSPLHF.

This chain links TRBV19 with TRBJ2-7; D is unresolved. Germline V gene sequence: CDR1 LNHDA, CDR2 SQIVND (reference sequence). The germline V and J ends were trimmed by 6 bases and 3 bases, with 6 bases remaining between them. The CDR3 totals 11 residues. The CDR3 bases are TGTGCCAGTAGAGAAGGCTACGAGCAGTACTTC. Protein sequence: CASREGYEQYF.

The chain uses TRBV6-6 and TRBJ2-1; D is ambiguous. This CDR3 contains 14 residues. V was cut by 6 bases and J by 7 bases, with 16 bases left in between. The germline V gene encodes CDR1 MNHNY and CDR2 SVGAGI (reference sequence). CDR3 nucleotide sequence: TGTGCCAGCAGATCCTCCGGCTTGGGGAATGAGCAGTTCTTC. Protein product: CASRSSGLGNEQFF.

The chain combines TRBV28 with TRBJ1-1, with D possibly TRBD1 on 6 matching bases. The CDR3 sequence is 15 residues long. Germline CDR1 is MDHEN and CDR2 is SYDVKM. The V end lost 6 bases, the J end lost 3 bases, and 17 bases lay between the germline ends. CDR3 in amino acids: CASRTPGEGDTEAFF. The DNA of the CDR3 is TGTGCCAGCAGGACGCCAGGGGAAGGGGACACTGAAGCTTTCTTT.

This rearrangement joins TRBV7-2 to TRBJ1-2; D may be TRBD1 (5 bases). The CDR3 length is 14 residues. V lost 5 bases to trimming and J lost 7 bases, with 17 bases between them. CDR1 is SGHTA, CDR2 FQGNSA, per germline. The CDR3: CASSPDRARGGYTF. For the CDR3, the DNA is TGTGCCAGCAGCCCTGACAGAGCAAGGGGTGGCTACACCTTC.

The CDR3 spells CASSPLLASMNTEAFF. The DNA of the CDR3 is TGCGCCAGCAGCCCCTTGTTAGCCTCCATGAACACTGAAGCTTTCTTT. The V call is TRBV5-1, the J call TRBJ1-1; D call uncertain. V was pared by 4 bases and J by 0 bases, with 16 bases between. The CDR3 has 16 residues. Germline CDR1 is SGHRS and CDR2 is YFSETQ. Combining the CDR3 with reference TRBV5-1 and TRBJ1-1 gives the whole variable domain KAGVTQTPRYLIKTRGQQVTLSCSPISGHRSVSWYQQTPGQGLQFLFEYFSETQRNKGNFPGRFSGRQFSNSRSEMNVSTLELGDSALYLCASSPLLASMNTEAFFGQGTRLTVV.

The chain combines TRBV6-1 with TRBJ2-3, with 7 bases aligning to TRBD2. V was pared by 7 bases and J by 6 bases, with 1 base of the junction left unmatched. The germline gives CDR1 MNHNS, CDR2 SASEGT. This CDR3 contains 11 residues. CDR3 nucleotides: TGTGCCAGCATGCGGGGGGATACGCAGTATTTT. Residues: CASMRGDTQYF.

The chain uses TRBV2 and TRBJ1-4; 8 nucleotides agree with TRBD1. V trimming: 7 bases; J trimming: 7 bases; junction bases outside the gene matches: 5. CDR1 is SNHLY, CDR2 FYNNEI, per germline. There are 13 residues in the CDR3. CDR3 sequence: CASTGTGGEKLFF. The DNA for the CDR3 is TGTGCCAGCACCGGGACAGGAGGTGAAAAACTGTTTTTT. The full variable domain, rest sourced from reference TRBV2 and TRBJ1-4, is EPEVTQTPSHQVTQMGQEVILRCVPISNHLYFYWYRQILGQKVEFLVSFYNNEISEKSEIFDDQFSVERPDGSNFTLKIRSTKLEDSAMYFCASTGTGGEKLFFGSGTQLSVL.

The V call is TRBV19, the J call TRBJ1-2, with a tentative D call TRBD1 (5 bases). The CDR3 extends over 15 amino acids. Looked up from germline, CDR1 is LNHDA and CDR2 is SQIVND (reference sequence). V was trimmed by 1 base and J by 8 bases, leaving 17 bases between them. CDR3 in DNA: TGTGCCAGTAGTATAGTCGGGGCAGTGCTTGGAGGCTACACCTTC. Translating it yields CASSIVGAVLGGYTF. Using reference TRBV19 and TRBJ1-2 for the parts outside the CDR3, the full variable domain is DGGITQSPKYLFRKEGQNVTLSCEQNLNHDAMYWYRQDPGQGLRLIYYSQIVNDFQKGDIAEGYSVSREKKESFPLTVTSAQKNPTAFYLCASSIVGAVLGGYTFGSGTRLTVV.

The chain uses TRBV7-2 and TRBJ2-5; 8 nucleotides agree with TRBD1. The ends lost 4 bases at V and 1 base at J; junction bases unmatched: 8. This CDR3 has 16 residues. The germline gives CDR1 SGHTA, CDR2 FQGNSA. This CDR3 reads CASSSGQGGAQETQYF. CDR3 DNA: TGTGCCAGCAGCTCCGGACAGGGTGGAGCCCAAGAGACCCAGTACTTC.

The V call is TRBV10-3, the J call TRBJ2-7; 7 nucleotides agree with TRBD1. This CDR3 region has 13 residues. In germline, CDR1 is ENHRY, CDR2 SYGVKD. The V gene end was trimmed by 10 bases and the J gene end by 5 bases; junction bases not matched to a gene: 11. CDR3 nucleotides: TGTGCCAGCAGCCCACAGGGGTCCCACGAGCAGTACTTC. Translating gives CASSPQGSHEQYF.

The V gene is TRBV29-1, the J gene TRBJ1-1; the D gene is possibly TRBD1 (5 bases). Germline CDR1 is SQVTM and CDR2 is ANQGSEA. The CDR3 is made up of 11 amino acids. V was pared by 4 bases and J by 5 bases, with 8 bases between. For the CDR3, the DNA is TGCAGCGTTGTGGGGGTTACTGAAGCTTTCTTT. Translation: CSVVGVTEAFF.

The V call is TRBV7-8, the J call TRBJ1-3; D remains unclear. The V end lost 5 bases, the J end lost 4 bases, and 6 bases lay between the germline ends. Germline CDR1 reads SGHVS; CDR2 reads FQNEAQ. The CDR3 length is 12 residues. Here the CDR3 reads CASSPIGNTIYF. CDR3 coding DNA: TGTGCCAGCAGCCCCATCGGAAACACCATATATTTT. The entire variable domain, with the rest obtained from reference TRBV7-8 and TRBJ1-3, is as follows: GAGVSQSPRYKVAKRGQDVALRCDPISGHVSLFWYQQALGQGPEFLTYFQNEAQLDKSGLPSDRFFAERPEGSVSTLKIQRTQQEDSAVYLCASSPIGNTIYFGEGSWLTVV.

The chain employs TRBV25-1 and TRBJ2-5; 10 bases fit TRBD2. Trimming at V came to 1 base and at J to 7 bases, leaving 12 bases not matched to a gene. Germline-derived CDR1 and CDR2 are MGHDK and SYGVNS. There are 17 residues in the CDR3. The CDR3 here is CASSESPGLAGVRTQYF. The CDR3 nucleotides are TGTGCCAGCAGTGAATCCCCGGGGCTAGCGGGAGTTCGGACCCAGTACTTC.

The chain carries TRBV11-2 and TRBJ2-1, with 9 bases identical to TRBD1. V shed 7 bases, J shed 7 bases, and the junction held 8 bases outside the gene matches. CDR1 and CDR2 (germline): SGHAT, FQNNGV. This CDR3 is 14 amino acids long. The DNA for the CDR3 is TGTGCCAGCAACTACGGGGACAGGGTGAATGAGCAGTTCTTC. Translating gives CASNYGDRVNEQFF.

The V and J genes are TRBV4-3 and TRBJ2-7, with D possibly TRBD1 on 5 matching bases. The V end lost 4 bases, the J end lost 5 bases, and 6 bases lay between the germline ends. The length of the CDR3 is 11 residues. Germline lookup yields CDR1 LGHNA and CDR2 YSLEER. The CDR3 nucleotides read TGCGCCAGCAGCCTAGGGGACGAGCAGTACTTC. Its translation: CASSLGDEQYF.

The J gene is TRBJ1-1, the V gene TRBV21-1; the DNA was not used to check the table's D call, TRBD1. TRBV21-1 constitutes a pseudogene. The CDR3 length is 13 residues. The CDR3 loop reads CASSRTIRTEAFF. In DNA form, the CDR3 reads TGTGCCAGCAGCCGCACAATTCGCACTGAAGCTTTCTTT.

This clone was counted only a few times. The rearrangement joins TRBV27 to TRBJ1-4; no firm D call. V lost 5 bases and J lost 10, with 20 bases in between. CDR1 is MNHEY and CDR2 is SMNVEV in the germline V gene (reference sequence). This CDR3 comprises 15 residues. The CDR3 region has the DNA TGTGCCAGCAGTGCAAGTTCCACGACGGGAGGAAAACTGTTTTTT. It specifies CASSASSTTGGKLFF. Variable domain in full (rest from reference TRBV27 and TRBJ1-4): EAQVTQNPRYLITVTGKKLTVTCSQNMNHEYMSWYRQDPGLGLRQIYYSMNVEVTDKGDVPEGYKVSRKEKRNFPLILESPSPNQTSLYFCASSASSTTGGKLFFGSGTQLSVL.

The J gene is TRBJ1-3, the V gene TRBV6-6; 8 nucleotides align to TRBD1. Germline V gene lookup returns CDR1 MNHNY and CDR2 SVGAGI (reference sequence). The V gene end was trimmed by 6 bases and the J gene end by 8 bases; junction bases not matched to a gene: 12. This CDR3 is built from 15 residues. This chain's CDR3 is CASRHQGAGGDTIYF. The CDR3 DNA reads TGTGCCAGCAGACACCAGGGGGCAGGGGGGGACACCATATATTTT.

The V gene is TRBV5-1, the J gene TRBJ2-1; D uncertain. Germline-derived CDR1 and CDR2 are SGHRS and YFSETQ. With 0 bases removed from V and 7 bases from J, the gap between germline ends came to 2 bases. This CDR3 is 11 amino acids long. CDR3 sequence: CASSLANEQFF. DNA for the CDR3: TGCGCCAGCAGCTTGGCGAATGAGCAGTTCTTC.

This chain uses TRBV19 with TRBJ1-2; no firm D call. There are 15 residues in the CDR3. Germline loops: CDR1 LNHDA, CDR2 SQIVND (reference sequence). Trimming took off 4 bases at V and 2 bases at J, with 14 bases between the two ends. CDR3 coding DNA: TGTGCCAGTAGTACCCGAAATATAGGGAACTATGGCTACACCTTC. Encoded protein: CASSTRNIGNYGYTF.

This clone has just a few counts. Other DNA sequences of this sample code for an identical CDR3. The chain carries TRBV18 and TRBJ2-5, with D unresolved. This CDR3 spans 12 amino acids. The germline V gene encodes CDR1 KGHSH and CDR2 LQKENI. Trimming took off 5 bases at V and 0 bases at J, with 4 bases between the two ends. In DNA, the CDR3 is TGTGCCAGCTCAAGGTACCAAGAGACCCAGTACTTC. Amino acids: CASSRYQETQYF.

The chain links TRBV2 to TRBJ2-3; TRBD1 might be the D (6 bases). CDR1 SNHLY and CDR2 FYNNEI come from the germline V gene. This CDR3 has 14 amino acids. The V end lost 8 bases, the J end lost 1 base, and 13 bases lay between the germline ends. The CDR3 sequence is CASGSGTRTDTQYF. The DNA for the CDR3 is TGTGCCAGCGGGTCCGGGACACGCACAGATACGCAGTATTTT. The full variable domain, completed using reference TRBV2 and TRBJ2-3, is EPEVTQTPSHQVTQMGQEVILRCVPISNHLYFYWYRQILGQKVEFLVSFYNNEISEKSEIFDDQFSVERPDGSNFTLKIRSTKLEDSAMYFCASGSGTRTDTQYFGPGTRLTVL.

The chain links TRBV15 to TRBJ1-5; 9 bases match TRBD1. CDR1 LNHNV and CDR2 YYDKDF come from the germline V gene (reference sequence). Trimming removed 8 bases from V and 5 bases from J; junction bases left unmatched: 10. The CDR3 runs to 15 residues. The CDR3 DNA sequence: TGTGCCACCGGACAGGGGCCCGCTGGGTATCAGCCCCAGCATTTT. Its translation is CATGQGPAGYQPQHF.